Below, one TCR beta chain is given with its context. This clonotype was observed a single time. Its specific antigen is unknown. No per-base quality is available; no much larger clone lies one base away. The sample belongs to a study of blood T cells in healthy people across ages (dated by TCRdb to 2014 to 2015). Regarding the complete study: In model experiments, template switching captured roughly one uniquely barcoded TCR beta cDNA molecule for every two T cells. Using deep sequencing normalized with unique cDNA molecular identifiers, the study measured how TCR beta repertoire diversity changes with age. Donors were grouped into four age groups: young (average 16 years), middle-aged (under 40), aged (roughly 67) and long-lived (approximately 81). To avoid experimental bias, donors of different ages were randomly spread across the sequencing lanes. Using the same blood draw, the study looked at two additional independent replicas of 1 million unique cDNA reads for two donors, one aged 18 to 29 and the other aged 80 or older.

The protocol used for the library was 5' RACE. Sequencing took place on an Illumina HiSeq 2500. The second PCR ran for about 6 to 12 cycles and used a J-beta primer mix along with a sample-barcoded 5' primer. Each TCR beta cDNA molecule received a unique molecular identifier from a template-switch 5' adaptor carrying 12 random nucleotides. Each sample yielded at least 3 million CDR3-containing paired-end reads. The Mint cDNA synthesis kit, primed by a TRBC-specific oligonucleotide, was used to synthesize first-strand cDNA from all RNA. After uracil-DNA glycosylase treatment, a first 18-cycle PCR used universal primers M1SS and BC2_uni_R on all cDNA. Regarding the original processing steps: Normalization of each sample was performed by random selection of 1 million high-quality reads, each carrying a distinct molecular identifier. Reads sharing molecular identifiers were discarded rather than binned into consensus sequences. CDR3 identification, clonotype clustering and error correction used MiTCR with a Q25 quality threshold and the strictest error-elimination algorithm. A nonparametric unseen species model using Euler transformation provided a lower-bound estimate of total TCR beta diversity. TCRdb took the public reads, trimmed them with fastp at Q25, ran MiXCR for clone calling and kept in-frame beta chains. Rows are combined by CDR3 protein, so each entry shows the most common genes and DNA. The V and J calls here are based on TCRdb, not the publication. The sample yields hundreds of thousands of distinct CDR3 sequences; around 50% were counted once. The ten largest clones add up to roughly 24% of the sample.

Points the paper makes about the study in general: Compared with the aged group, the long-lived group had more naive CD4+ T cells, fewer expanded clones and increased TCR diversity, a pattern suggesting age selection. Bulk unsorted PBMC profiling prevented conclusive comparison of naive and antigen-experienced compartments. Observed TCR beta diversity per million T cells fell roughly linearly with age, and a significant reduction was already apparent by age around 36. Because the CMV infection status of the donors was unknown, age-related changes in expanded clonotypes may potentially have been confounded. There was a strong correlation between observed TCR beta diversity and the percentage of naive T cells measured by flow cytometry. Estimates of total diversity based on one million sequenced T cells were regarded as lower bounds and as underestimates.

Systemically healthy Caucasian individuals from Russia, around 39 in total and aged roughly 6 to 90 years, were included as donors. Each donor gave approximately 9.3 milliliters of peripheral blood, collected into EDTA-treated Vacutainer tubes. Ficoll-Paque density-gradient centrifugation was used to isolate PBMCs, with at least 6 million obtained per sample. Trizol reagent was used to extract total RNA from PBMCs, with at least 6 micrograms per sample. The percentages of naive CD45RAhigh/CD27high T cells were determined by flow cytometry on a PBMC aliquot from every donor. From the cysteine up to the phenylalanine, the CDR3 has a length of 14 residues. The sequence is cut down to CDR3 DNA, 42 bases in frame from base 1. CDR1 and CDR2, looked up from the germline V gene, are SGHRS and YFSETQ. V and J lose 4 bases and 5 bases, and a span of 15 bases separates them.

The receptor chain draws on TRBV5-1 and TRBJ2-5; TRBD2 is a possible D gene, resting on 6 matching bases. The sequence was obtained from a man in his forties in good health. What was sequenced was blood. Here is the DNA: TGCGCCAGCAGCCCGATGACTAGTTTGGAGACCCAGTACTTC. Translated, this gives CASSPMTSLETQYF.